This passage covers 21 T cell receptor beta chains from one sample sequenced in a study of blood T cell repertoires in COVID-19. Using immunoSEQ multiplex PCR, the repertoire was profiled, and TCRdb retains in-frame clones only, with some absent. The sample contains around 160,000 clones, 70% to 90% of which appear only once. The material sequenced was peripheral blood. The source is a man aged 60-69 years with acute or convalescent COVID-19.

The rearrangement links TRBV14 to TRBJ1-2; D unclear. Germline V lookup: CDR1 SGHDN, CDR2 FVKESK. Trimming removed 0 bases from V and 4 bases from J, with 6 bases in between. The CDR3 is made up of 13 amino acids. For the CDR3, the DNA is TGTGCCAGCAGCCAAGATGGCCTCTATGGCTACACCTTC. Amino acids: CASSQDGLYGYTF.

V usage is TRBV14 and J usage is TRBJ1-2; D is ambiguous. Germline-derived CDR1 and CDR2 are SGHDN and FVKESK. The CDR3 length is 16 residues. V shed 1 base and J shed 0 bases, with 12 bases lying between them. CDR3 DNA: TGTGCCAGCAGCCAAGGCACGGGGTGGACTAACTATGGCTACACCTTC. Its protein product is CASSQGTGWTNYGYTF. Combining the CDR3 with reference TRBV14 and TRBJ1-2 gives the whole variable domain EAGVTQFPSHSVIEKGQTVTLRCDPISGHDNLYWYRRVMGKEIKFLLHFVKESKQDESGMPNNRFLAERTGGTYSTLKVQPAELEDSGVYFCASSQGTGWTNYGYTFGSGTRLTVV.

This clone was seen just once. This sequence joins TRBV19 and TRBJ1-5; D may be TRBD1 (6 bases). With 7 bases removed from V and 9 bases from J, the gap between germline ends came to 22 bases. Germline assignment: CDR1 LNHDA and CDR2 SQIVND (reference sequence). The CDR3 covers 15 residues. The DNA for the CDR3 is TGTGCCAGTAAAGAGGAAAACAGGGAAATGTCGCCCCAGCATTTT. Protein: CASKEENREMSPQHF.

The chain uses TRBV21-1 and TRBJ1-4; the table gives TRBD1 as D, unverified against the DNA. TRBV21-1 is a documented pseudogene. The CDR3 runs 14 residues. CDR3 sequence reads: CASSKPQGNEKLFF. For the CDR3, the DNA is TGTGCCAGCAGCAAACCACAGGGGAATGAAAAACTGTTTTTT.

V usage is TRBV5-1 and J usage is TRBJ1-1; D might be TRBD1 (5 bases). The CDR3 extends over 15 amino acids. The V gene's germline CDR1 is SGHRS and CDR2 YFSETQ. V was clipped by 5 bases and J by 4 bases, with 18 bases between them. DNA for the CDR3: TGCGCCAGCAGTTTACAGGTAATAAGTGGCACTGAAGCTTTCTTT. Translation: CASSLQVISGTEAFF.

The genes are TRBV19 and TRBJ2-6; D is unclear. This CDR3 is 14 amino acids long. CDR1 and CDR2 (germline): LNHDA, SQIVND (reference sequence). The germline V and J ends were trimmed by 3 bases and 1 base, with 4 bases remaining between them. CDR3 DNA sequence: TGTGCCAGTAGTATTCAATCTGGGGCCAACGTCCTGACTTTC. Its translation: CASSIQSGANVLTF.

The chain links TRBV4-3 to TRBJ1-2; TRBD1 might be the D (5 bases). The CDR3 consists of 15 residues. V was pared by 0 bases and J by 3 bases, with 11 bases between. Germline values: CDR1 LGHNA, CDR2 YSLEER. The CDR3 DNA is TGCGCCAGCAGCCAAGAGAAGCAGGGCTACTATGGCTACACCTTC. Translation: CASSQEKQGYYGYTF.

The chain is built from TRBV19 and TRBJ1-1, with D maybe TRBD1 (5 bases). V lost 0 bases, J lost 5 bases, and 10 bases lay in between. The V gene's germline CDR1 is LNHDA and CDR2 SQIVND (reference sequence). This CDR3 has 14 amino acids. The CDR3 DNA reads as TGTGCCAGTAGTATAGATCACCGGGGGACTGAAGCTTTCTTT. Encoded protein: CASSIDHRGTEAFF.

The V and J genes are TRBV10-3 and TRBJ2-1; 9 bases are shared with TRBD1. Germline lookup yields CDR1 ENHRY and CDR2 SYGVKD. CDR3 size: 13 residues. V was clipped by 11 bases and J by 6 bases; unmatched bases: 8. The CDR3 sequence is CAVDRGGGNEQFF. In nucleotides, the CDR3 is TGTGCCGTTGACAGGGGGGGCGGCAATGAGCAGTTCTTC.

The chain carries TRBV5-1 and TRBJ2-3; 7 bases are a match to TRBD2. Germline V gene sequence: CDR1 SGHRS, CDR2 YFSETQ. V dropped 5 bases and J dropped 4; count of bases not matched to a gene: 7. This CDR3 has 14 residues. The CDR3 coding sequence is TGCGCCAGCAGGCCTAATGGGAGGGCAGATACGCAGTATTTT. It codes for CASRPNGRADTQYF.

The chain carries TRBV3-1 (or the pseudogene TRBV3-2) and TRBJ2-7, with TRBD2 identical over 9 bases. This CDR3 is 17 amino acids long. Losses at the gene ends were 5 bases for V and 3 bases for J; bases not matched to a gene: 14. Germline values: CDR1 LGHDT, CDR2 YNNKEL (reference sequence). The CDR3 region is CASSYQVQRGVYYEQYF. The CDR3 DNA sequence: TGTGCCAGCAGCTACCAGGTGCAGCGGGGGGTCTACTACGAGCAGTACTTC.

The gene calls are TRBV18 and TRBJ1-3; TRBD1 is a possible D gene (5 bases). V was shortened by 8 bases and J by 2 bases, with 10 bases between the two germline ends. CDR3 size: 13 residues. Germline V lookup: CDR1 KGHSH, CDR2 LQKENI. In DNA, the CDR3 is TGTGCCAGCGCGGCAGGGCCTGGAAACACCATATATTTT. This encodes CASAAGPGNTIYF. Supplemented by reference TRBV18 and TRBJ1-3, the full variable domain reads NAGVMQNPRHLVRRRGQEARLRCSPMKGHSHVYWYRQLPEEGLKFMVYLQKENIIDESGMPKERFSAEFPKEGPSILRIQQVVRGDSAAYFCASAAGPGNTIYFGEGSWLTVV.

J is TRBJ2-5 and V is TRBV9; 9 nucleotides align to TRBD2. The CDR3 runs 15 residues. Unmatched junction bases numbered 4, after V lost 3 bases and J lost 1 base. Germline CDR1 SGDLS, CDR2 YYNGEE. The DNA of the CDR3 is TGTGCCAGCAGCGCCAGCGGGGGGATCCAAGAGACCCAGTACTTC. Translation gives CASSASGGIQETQYF.

The chain employs TRBV6-5 and TRBJ1-2; D may be TRBD1 (6 bases). Between the trimmed V and J ends, which lost 6 bases and 8 bases, there was a span of 16 bases. CDR1 MNHEY and CDR2 SVGAGI come from the germline V gene. The CDR3 is 13 amino acids. CDR3 in DNA: TGTGCCAGCAGCATACAGGGAAGGGAAGGCTACACCTTC. Encoded protein: CASSIQGREGYTF.

The chain recombines TRBV3-1 (or the pseudogene TRBV3-2) with TRBJ2-1, with TRBD2 identical over 7 bases. In germline, CDR1 is LGHDT, CDR2 YNNKEL (reference sequence). The CDR3 loop spans 15 amino acids. J was trimmed by 4 bases and V by 4 bases; bases with no gene match: 7. CDR3 DNA sequence: TGTGCCAGCAGCCTACTGAGCGGGGATTACAATGAGCAGTTCTTC. Translation: CASSLLSGDYNEQFF.

The J gene is TRBJ1-2, the V gene TRBV3-1 (or the pseudogene TRBV3-2), with D perhaps matching TRBD1 (6 bases). The germline V and J ends were trimmed by 5 bases and 4 bases, with 20 bases remaining between them. The CDR3 extends over 16 amino acids. Germline CDR1 is LGHDT and CDR2 is YNNKEL (reference sequence). The CDR3 spells CASSGGGGNSIYGYTF. In nucleotides, the CDR3 is TGTGCCAGCAGCGGGGGCGGGGGAAACTCGATCTATGGCTACACCTTC.

The chain uses TRBV19 and TRBJ1-2, with D perhaps matching TRBD1 (6 bases). V shed 5 bases and J shed 5 bases, with 12 bases lying between them. The CDR3 runs 13 residues. Looked up from germline, CDR1 is LNHDA and CDR2 is SQIVND (reference sequence). The CDR3 nucleotides read TGTGCCAGTAGTTTTCAGGGGTGGTATGGCTACACCTTC. Its protein is CASSFQGWYGYTF.

This chain links TRBV7-8 with TRBJ2-5, with TRBD1 matching over 10 bases. Germline V gene sequence: CDR1 SGHVS, CDR2 FQNEAQ. CDR3 length: 16 amino acids. J lost 5 bases, V lost 3 bases, and 9 bases had no gene match. CDR3 sequence reads: CASSFTRQGARETQYF. Here the CDR3 DNA reads TGTGCCAGCAGCTTTACCCGACAGGGGGCGCGGGAGACCCAGTACTTC. Combining the CDR3 with reference TRBV7-8 and TRBJ2-5 gives the whole variable domain GAGVSQSPRYKVAKRGQDVALRCDPISGHVSLFWYQQALGQGPEFLTYFQNEAQLDKSGLPSDRFFAERPEGSVSTLKIQRTQQEDSAVYLCASSFTRQGARETQYFGPGTRLLVL.

Details on this clone: Other nucleotide sequences in the sample specify the same CDR3. The V gene is TRBV7-2, the J gene TRBJ2-7, with TRBD2 matching 7 bases. This CDR3 contains 14 residues. In germline, CDR1 is SGHTA, CDR2 FQGNSA. V shed 1 base and J 1 base; nucleotides not matched to a gene: 1. In DNA form, the CDR3 reads TGTGCCAGCAGCTTAGGGGGGGGATCCTACGAGCAGTACTTC. Translating it yields CASSLGGGSYEQYF.

Of note for this clone: The sample contains more than one DNA sequence encoding this CDR3. This chain uses TRBV5-5 with TRBJ1-1; possible D gene TRBD1, 5 bases. This CDR3 has 13 amino acids. Trimming removed 2 bases at V and 1 base at J, with 6 bases between. Germline lookup yields CDR1 SGHKS and CDR2 YYEKEE (reference sequence). The CDR3 bases are TGTGCCAGCAGCTTAACAGGGAACACTGAAGCTTTCTTT. It specifies CASSLTGNTEAFF.

The chain combines TRBV11-2 with TRBJ2-1; 7 bases line up with TRBD2. CDR1 and CDR2 from the germline V gene are SGHAT and FQNNGV. J was trimmed by 9 bases and V by 1 base; bases with no gene match: 9. The CDR3 sequence is 15 residues long. The DNA for the CDR3 is TGTGCCAGCAGCTTAGCTGGCGGGACTACGGCTGAGCAGTTCTTC. It codes for CASSLAGGTTAEQFF. The entire variable domain, with the rest obtained from reference TRBV11-2 and TRBJ2-1, is as follows: EAGVAQSPRYKIIEKRQSVAFWCNPISGHATLYWYQQILGQGPKLLIQFQNNGVVDDSQLPKDRFSAERLKGVDSTLKIQPAKLEDSAVYLCASSLAGGTTAEQFFGPGTRLTVL.